The 28 T cell receptor beta chains below were found in one sample sequenced in a study of blood T cell repertoires in COVID-19. Using immunoSEQ multiplex PCR, the repertoire was profiled, and TCRdb retains in-frame clones only, with some absent. The sample holds about 310,000 clones, about 89% seen once. Specimen: PBMCs or T cells enriched from blood (not recorded which). The origin of the receptors is a woman in her 40s who had recovered from COVID-19.

The chain carries TRBV18 and TRBJ2-7, with 10 bases matching TRBD2. The CDR3 is 14 residues long. Germline values: CDR1 KGHSH, CDR2 LQKENI. J gave up 6 bases and V 3 bases, and 5 bases lay outside the gene matches. The CDR3 here is CASSPVLAGSEQYF. The CDR3 DNA is TGTGCCAGCTCACCCGTACTAGCGGGATCCGAGCAGTACTTC.

V usage is TRBV7-6 and J usage is TRBJ1-6, with TRBD1 matching over 7 bases. V was clipped by 5 bases and J by 5 bases; unmatched bases: 3. This CDR3 has 14 amino acids. The V gene's germline CDR1 is SGHVS and CDR2 FNYEAQ. CDR3 nucleotide sequence: TGTGCCAGCAGCCAACAGGGGAATAATTCACCCCTCCACTTT. Protein sequence: CASSQQGNNSPLHF.

Turning to this clone: Different DNA sequences within this sample yield the same CDR3. The chain combines TRBV19 with TRBJ2-5, with 9 bases lining up with TRBD1. Germline CDR1 LNHDA, CDR2 SQIVND (reference sequence). The ends lost 5 bases at V and 5 bases at J; junction bases unmatched: 9. CDR3 length: 15 amino acids. The CDR3 loop reads CASSLDRGLRETQYF. CDR3 nucleotide sequence: TGTGCCAGTAGTCTGGACAGGGGATTGAGGGAGACCCAGTACTTC.

CDR3 region: CASSFTSVGTYNEQFF. Here the CDR3 DNA reads TGCGCCAGCAGCTTTACTAGCGTAGGGACCTACAATGAGCAGTTCTTC. This chain uses TRBV5-1 with TRBJ2-1; 7 bases line up with TRBD2. This CDR3 comprises 16 residues. V was clipped by 2 bases and J by 2 bases; unmatched bases: 7. Germline-derived CDR1 and CDR2 are SGHRS and YFSETQ.

This clone was counted once. V usage is TRBV18 and J usage is TRBJ2-7; 10 bases map to TRBD2. This CDR3 has 14 residues. Germline-derived CDR1 and CDR2 are KGHSH and LQKENI. The V segment lost 3 bases and the J segment 1 base; nucleotides outside the gene matches: 0. The CDR3 region has the DNA TGTGCCAGCTCACCTAGCGGGAGGTCCTACGAGCAGTACTTC. Its protein product is CASSPSGRSYEQYF.

CDR3 sequence: CSVDSLNTEAFF. The CDR3 DNA reads as TGCAGCGTTGACAGTTTGAACACTGAAGCTTTCTTT. V usage is TRBV29-1 and J usage is TRBJ1-1; D is unclear. Germline values: CDR1 SQVTM, CDR2 ANQGSEA. Trimming pared 3 bases from V and 0 bases from J, leaving 5 bases between. There are 12 residues in the CDR3.

V gene TRBV3-1 (or the pseudogene TRBV3-2) combines with J gene TRBJ1-4, with a possible D match to TRBD1 (5 bases). Deletions cut 3 bases from V and 10 bases from J, with 9 bases between. This CDR3 is 12 amino acids long. The germline CDR1 and CDR2 sequences are LGHDT and YNNKEL (reference sequence). This CDR3 is CASSQAGVKLFF. For the CDR3, the DNA is TGTGCCAGCAGCCAGGCGGGGGTAAAACTGTTTTTT.

This clone was observed once. This chain uses TRBV19 with TRBJ1-5; tentative D call: TRBD1 (6 bases). The germline V gene has CDR1 LNHDA and CDR2 SQIVND (reference sequence). This CDR3 spans 13 amino acids. The V end lost 6 bases, the J end lost 7 bases, and 13 bases lay between the germline ends. CDR3 region: CASSSGVGQPQHF. CDR3 bases: TGTGCCAGTAGCTCAGGGGTCGGACAGCCCCAGCATTTT.

This sequence joins TRBV18 and TRBJ1-1, with TRBD1 matching over 10 bases. The length of the CDR3 is 16 residues. The J segment lost 4 bases and the V segment lost 3 bases, leaving 8 bases of the junction unmatched. Germline V CDR1 and CDR2: KGHSH, LQKENI. CDR3 loop: CASSPEGQGDGTEAFF. For the CDR3, the DNA is TGTGCCAGCTCACCCGAAGGACAGGGGGACGGCACTGAAGCTTTCTTT.

The CDR3 coding sequence is TGTGCCAGTAAACCGGCGGGACAGGGGGCATACGAGCAGTTCTTC. Its protein product is CASKPAGQGAYEQFF. The chain couples TRBV27 to TRBJ2-1, with 12 positions matching TRBD1. The CDR3 loop spans 15 amino acids. Germline CDR1 reads MNHEY; CDR2 reads SMNVEV (reference sequence). V lost 9 bases and J lost 10; bases outside the gene matches: 13.

J is TRBJ2-2 and V is TRBV18; D is ambiguous. There are 15 residues in the CDR3. The V end was cut by 2 bases, the J end by 4 bases, with 11 bases between. CDR1 is KGHSH and CDR2 is LQKENI in the germline V gene. The CDR3 region has the DNA TGTGCCAGCTCACCAGCCCGGAGAGCCACCGGGGAGCTGTTTTTT. Amino acid sequence: CASSPARRATGELFF.

This chain links TRBV28 with TRBJ1-1; D perhaps matches TRBD1 (5 bases). Per germline, CDR1 MDHEN and CDR2 SYDVKM. V lost 7 bases and J lost 0, with 12 bases in between. CDR3 length equals 14 residues. DNA for the CDR3: TGTGCCAGCACTCCCTGGGGGGTGAACACTGAAGCTTTCTTT. It codes for CASTPWGVNTEAFF.

The chain couples TRBV5-4 to TRBJ1-2, with TRBD1 as a possible D gene (6 bases). Trimming pared 2 bases from V and 8 bases from J, leaving 19 bases between. The CDR3 is 15 residues long. Germline-derived CDR1 and CDR2 are SGHNT and YYREEE (reference sequence). This CDR3 reads CASSLDRRSSIGYTF. The CDR3 DNA sequence: TGTGCCAGCAGCTTAGACAGGAGGAGCTCGATAGGCTACACCTTC.

V is TRBV7-2 and J is TRBJ2-7; TRBD2 aligns across 10 bases. The CDR3 loop spans 18 amino acids. With 1 base clipped from V and 7 bases from J, the junction kept 16 bases outside the gene matches. The V gene's germline CDR1 is SGHTA and CDR2 FQGNSA. CDR3 protein: CASSLGAPGSSGRYEQYF. In nucleotides, the CDR3 is TGTGCCAGCAGCTTAGGAGCCCCCGGGAGTAGCGGGAGGTATGAGCAGTACTTC. The entire variable domain, with the rest obtained from reference TRBV7-2 and TRBJ2-7, is as follows: GAGVSQSPSNKVTEKGKDVELRCDPISGHTALYWYRQSLGQGLEFLIYFQGNSAPDKSGLPSDRFSAERTGGSVSTLTIQRTQQEDSAVYLCASSLGAPGSSGRYEQYFGPGTRLTVT.

The J gene is TRBJ1-5, the V gene TRBV15; no definite D call. V was clipped by 0 bases and J by 5 bases, with 11 bases between them. This CDR3 comprises 15 residues. Germline values: CDR1 LNHNV, CDR2 YYDKDF (reference sequence). CDR3 DNA sequence: TGTGCCACCAGCAGAGATTACAGCCTATATCAGCCCCAGCATTTT. It is translated as CATSRDYSLYQPQHF.

The chain recombines TRBV9 with TRBJ1-2; 9 positions agree with TRBD1. Germline CDR1 and CDR2: SGDLS and YYNGEE. The CDR3 spans 15 residues. V lost 3 bases to trimming and J lost 5 bases; unmatched junction nucleotides: 8. The DNA of the CDR3 is TGTGCCAGCAGCGAGGGACAGGGAGGAACGTATGGCTACACCTTC. Its translation: CASSEGQGGTYGYTF.

This chain connects TRBV6-1 to TRBJ1-2, with TRBD1 matching 8 bases. The CDR3 is 14 residues long. After removal of 0 bases from V and 6 bases from J, the junction contained 3 bases not matched to a gene. Germline loops: CDR1 MNHNS, CDR2 SASEGT. DNA of the CDR3: TGTGCCAGCAGTGAAGCTTGGGGACAGGATGGCTACACCTTC. It translates to CASSEAWGQDGYTF.

The chain combines TRBV11-3 with TRBJ2-3, with D possibly TRBD2 on 7 matching bases. The germline CDR1 and CDR2 sequences are SGHNT and YENEEA. V was shortened by 5 bases and J by 4 bases, with 19 bases between the two germline ends. The CDR3 spans 16 residues. The CDR3 region is CASSRRGAGRADTQYF. Here the CDR3 DNA reads TGTGCCAGCAGCCGCCGGGGGGCGGGGAGAGCAGATACGCAGTATTTT.

V is TRBV7-9 and J is TRBJ2-3; 12 bases are shared with TRBD2. Unmatched junction bases numbered 7, after V lost 8 bases and J lost 4 bases. CDR1 is SEHNR and CDR2 is FQNEAQ in the germline V gene (reference sequence). The CDR3 is 15 amino acids. CDR3 nucleotides: TGTGCCAGCGAACCGACTAGCGGGAGTGCAGATACGCAGTATTTT. As protein: CASEPTSGSADTQYF. Supplemented by reference TRBV7-9 and TRBJ2-3, the full variable domain reads DTGVSQNPRHKITKRGQNVTFRCDPISEHNRLYWYRQTLGQGPEFLTYFQNEAQLEKSRLLSDRFSAERPKGSFSTLEIQRTEQGDSAMYLCASEPTSGSADTQYFGPGTRLTVL.

The chain links TRBV24-1 to TRBJ2-5; 12 nucleotides match TRBD1. The CDR3 is made up of 17 amino acids. Germline CDR1 reads KGHDR; CDR2 reads SFDVKD. V lost 5 bases to trimming and J lost 5 bases; unmatched junction nucleotides: 11. CDR3 protein: CATSGVLGTGGAETQYF. DNA for the CDR3: TGTGCCACCAGTGGCGTTCTGGGGACAGGGGGCGCGGAGACCCAGTACTTC.

The chain is built from TRBV5-5 and TRBJ2-5; 9 positions match TRBD2. The V gene's germline CDR1 is SGHKS and CDR2 YYEKEE (reference sequence). This CDR3 spans 16 amino acids. Germline trimming cut 4 bases from V and 5 bases from J; bases unmatched to any gene: 12. The CDR3 DNA reads as TGTGCCAGCAGCGCTATAGCGGGAGAGGGCGGGGAGACCCAGTACTTC. It is translated as CASSAIAGEGGETQYF.

This sequence joins TRBV7-9 and TRBJ2-1; 7 nucleotides match TRBD2. In germline, CDR1 is SEHNR, CDR2 FQNEAQ (reference sequence). The CDR3 runs 13 residues. V was pared by 0 bases and J by 9 bases, with 2 bases of the junction left unmatched. The CDR3 DNA reads as TGTGCCAGCAGCTTAGCGCGGGAGCTTGAGCAGTTCTTC. Its protein product is CASSLARELEQFF.

V and J are TRBV30 and TRBJ2-3; D is possibly TRBD2 (5 bases). Looked up from germline, CDR1 is GTSNPN and CDR2 is SVGIG (reference sequence). This CDR3 spans 15 amino acids. Trimming removed 6 bases from V and 3 bases from J, with 19 bases in between. The CDR3 nucleotides read TGTGCCTGTAGGACTTCCCCGTTGGGGACAGATACGCAGTATTTT. Translating gives CACRTSPLGTDTQYF. The variable domain in full, completed from reference TRBV30 and TRBJ2-3, reads SQTIHQWPATLVQPVGSPLSLECTVEGTSNPNLYWYRQAAGRGLQLLFYSVGIGQISSEVPQNLSASRPQDRQFILSSKKLLLSDSGFYLCACRTSPLGTDTQYFGPGTRLTVL.

The chain is built from TRBV28 and TRBJ1-2; tentatively, D is TRBD1 (6 bases). The CDR3 is made up of 15 amino acids. The germline CDR1 and CDR2 sequences are MDHEN and SYDVKM. Trimming removed 5 bases at V and 8 bases at J, with 21 bases between. The CDR3 sequence is CASSARDTALGGYTF. The CDR3 DNA is TGTGCCAGCAGTGCCCGGGACACCGCCCTTGGAGGCTACACCTTC.

The V and J genes are TRBV20-1 and TRBJ2-2; the match to TRBD1 covers 7 bases. Germline CDR1 and CDR2: DFQATT and SNEGSKA (reference sequence). This CDR3 has 13 amino acids. The J segment lost 4 bases and the V segment lost 3 bases, leaving 2 bases of the junction unmatched. The CDR3 coding sequence is TGCAGTGCTAGTCAGGGGGTCACCGGGGAGCTGTTTTTT. Its translation is CSASQGVTGELFF.

V is TRBV7-9 and J is TRBJ1-3, with unresolved D. V was shortened by 5 bases and J by 1 base, with 21 bases between the two germline ends. This CDR3 comprises 18 residues. Germline values: CDR1 SEHNR, CDR2 FQNEAQ (reference sequence). CDR3 in amino acids: CASSQLTPGSASGNTIYF. Written as DNA, the CDR3 is TGTGCCAGCAGCCAGCTTACCCCAGGCAGTGCTTCTGGAAACACCATATATTTT. The whole variable domain, remainder taken from reference TRBV7-9 and TRBJ1-3, is DTGVSQNPRHKITKRGQNVTFRCDPISEHNRLYWYRQTLGQGPEFLTYFQNEAQLEKSRLLSDRFSAERPKGSFSTLEIQRTEQGDSAMYLCASSQLTPGSASGNTIYFGEGSWLTVV.

The V call is TRBV24-1, the J call TRBJ2-6; D possibly corresponds to TRBD2 (5 bases). The ends were cut back, 3 bases at V and 2 bases at J, with 13 bases in the middle. The CDR3 contains 17 residues. Germline CDR1 and CDR2: KGHDR and SFDVKD. CDR3 loop: CATSDPPRRTGANVLTF. In DNA, the CDR3 is TGTGCCACCAGTGATCCGCCTCGGAGGACTGGGGCCAACGTCCTGACTTTC.

This sequence joins TRBV7-8 and TRBJ2-4; the match to TRBD1 covers 10 bases. Germline CDR1 SGHVS, CDR2 FQNEAQ. The length of the CDR3 is 21 residues. The trim removed 5 bases at V and 0 bases at J, leaving 19 bases unmatched. The CDR3 spells CASSTRQGAATGNLAKNIQYF. The CDR3 DNA sequence: TGTGCCAGCAGCACGAGACAGGGGGCTGCAACCGGAAATCTAGCCAAAAACATTCAGTACTTC.